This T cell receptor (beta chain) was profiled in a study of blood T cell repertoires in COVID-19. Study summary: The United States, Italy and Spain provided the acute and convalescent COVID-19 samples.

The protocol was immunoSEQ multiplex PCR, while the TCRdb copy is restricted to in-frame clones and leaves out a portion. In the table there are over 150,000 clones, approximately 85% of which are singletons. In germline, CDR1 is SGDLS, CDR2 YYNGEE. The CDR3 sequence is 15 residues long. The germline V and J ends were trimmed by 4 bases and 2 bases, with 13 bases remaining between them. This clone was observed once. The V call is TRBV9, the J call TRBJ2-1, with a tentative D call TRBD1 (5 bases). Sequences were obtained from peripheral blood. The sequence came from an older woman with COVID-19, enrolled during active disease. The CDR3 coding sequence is TGTGCCAGCAGCCTCAGTCGACAGCCCTACAATGAGCAGTTCTTC. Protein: CASSLSRQPYNEQFF.